A selection of T cell receptor beta chains follows, all from one sample in a study of lung T cells in sarcoidosis with Löfgren's syndrome. Using its own MiXCR run on the reads, TCRdb lists one record per CDR3 protein. The sample shows 7,000 to 9,500 distinct CDR3 sequences, more than 20% of them seen only once. The sample taken for sequencing was CD4+ T cells from bronchoalveolar lavage fluid. The receptor source for this set is a human donor with sarcoidosis (Löfgren's syndrome or another form), or a control subject (not recorded which). CDR3s include the opening cysteine and the closing phenylalanine or tryptophan. The D gene is left open where the match is weak. Expanded clones get a size class; other rows say once, few or many, or leave the size out.

V gene	J gene	D gene	clone size	CDR3 DNA	CDR3 protein
TRBV11-1	TRBJ1-1	TRBD1	few	TGTGCCAGCAGCGTGACAGGGGATAACACTGAAGCTTTCTTT	CASSVTGDNTEAFF
TRBV18	TRBJ1-6	TRBD1	.	TGTACCAGCTCACCCCAGGGGGGCAATTCACCCCTCCACTTT	CTSSPQGGNSPLHF
TRBV29-1	TRBJ1-2	.	.	TGCAGCGGGCGAAAGGGGATGAACTATGGCTACACCTTC	CSGRKGMNYGYTF
TRBV5-1	TRBJ2-2	.	few	TGCGCCAGCAGCTTGGGGGGAACCGGGGAGCTGTTTTTT	CASSLGGTGELFF
TRBV28	TRBJ1-1	TRBD1	.	TGCACCAGCAGTTTGGTAGGGGGCGGCACTGAAGCTTTCTTT	CTSSLVGGGTEAFF
TRBV11-3	TRBJ2-7	.	many	TGTGCCAGCAGCTACACGACAGGTTACGAGCAGTACTTC	CASSYTTGYEQYF
TRBV18	TRBJ1-1	.	.	TGTGCCAGCTCTCTAACAGGGAACACTGAAGCTTTCTTT	CASSLTGNTEAFF
TRBV2	TRBJ1-2	.	many	TGTGCCAGCGAAGGGGCCCCTAGCTATGGCTACACCTTC	CASEGAPSYGYTF
TRBV5-5	TRBJ2-3	.	few	TGTGCCAGCAGCTTCGGGGGACCCCGGGATACGCAGTATTTT	CASSFGGPRDTQYF
TRBV11-3	TRBJ2-5	.	.	TGTGCCAGCAGCTTAGAAGCAGCGAGCAAGACCCAGTACTTC	CASSLEAASKTQYF
TRBV5-1	TRBJ2-7	TRBD1	many	TGCGCCAGCAGCTTGCAGGGACAGGGGGCCTACGAGCAGTACTTC	CASSLQGQGAYEQYF
TRBV7-9	TRBJ2-3	TRBD1	many	TGTGCCAGCAGCTCGCCACCGGGACAGTCGCTCACAGATACGCAGTATTTT	CASSSPPGQSLTDTQYF
TRBV5-1	TRBJ1-5	.	many	TGCGCCAGCAGCTTGGCAGGGTTCCAGCCCCAGCATTTT	CASSLAGFQPQHF
TRBV29-1	TRBJ2-5	.	many	TGCAGCGTTTCCCCCACAGCGAACCTAGAGACCCAGTACTTC	CSVSPTANLETQYF
TRBV20-1	TRBJ2-1	TRBD2	.	TGCAGTGCTAGACCTAGCGGGGGGCGGCAGTTCTTC	CSARPSGGRQFF
TRBV7-2	TRBJ2-7	TRBD1	few	TGTGCCAGCAGCTTAGCGGCAGGGGGCTTCTACGAGCAGTACTTC	CASSLAAGGFYEQYF
TRBV7-6	TRBJ2-3	TRBD1	many	TGTGCCAGCAGCCTAGGTGTAGGGGGCGATACGCAGTATTTT	CASSLGVGGDTQYF
TRBV12-3/TRBV12-4	TRBJ2-7	.	many	TGTGCCAGCAGTGCGAGGGCGGATTCTACCTACGAGCAGTACTTC	CASSARADSTYEQYF
TRBV18	TRBJ1-6	.	many	TGTGCCAGCTCACCATTGGGGGAGGCGGGTTCACCCCTCCACTTT	CASSPLGEAGSPLHF
TRBV19	TRBJ1-2	.	few	TGTGCCAGTAAGGAGGGGAACTATGGCTACACCTTC	CASKEGNYGYTF
TRBV28	TRBJ1-4	.	.	TGTGCCAGCAGCGGGGGAGGATCAACTAATGAAAAACTGTTTTTT	CASSGGGSTNEKLFF
TRBV20-1	TRBJ1-6	.	many	TGCAGTGCTAGAGAGTGGGGACAAAGCTCCTATAATTCACCCCTCCACTTT	CSAREWGQSSYNSPLHF
TRBV12-5	TRBJ2-1	.	many	TGTGCTAGTGGCCGACCCCCCCCCAATGAGCAGTTCTTC	CASGRPPPNEQFF
TRBV2	TRBJ2-5	.	medium-sized	TGTGCCAGCAGTGATCCAGGGCAGTACTTC	CASSDPGQYF
TRBV12-5	TRBJ1-2	TRBD1	many	TGTGCTAGTGGGAATACAGGGGAATATGGCTACACCTTC	CASGNTGEYGYTF
TRBV20-1	TRBJ2-7	TRBD1	many	TGCAGTGCTAGAGATACGGGACAGGGGGGCTACGAGCAGTACTTC	CSARDTGQGGYEQYF
TRBV10-3	TRBJ2-7	TRBD1	few	TGTGCCATCAGCCCCAACAGGGGGACCTACGAGCAGTACTTC	CAISPNRGTYEQYF
TRBV5-6	TRBJ1-4	TRBD1	.	TGTGCCAGAATCCGATACGCGGACAGGGATTCAACTAATGAAAAACTGTTTTTT	CARIRYADRDSTNEKLFF
TRBV3-1	TRBJ1-2	TRBD1	many	TGTGCCAGCAGCCACACGGACAGGGGCAATGGCTACACCTTC	CASSHTDRGNGYTF
TRBV3-1	TRBJ2-3	TRBD2	few	TGTGCCAGCAGCCACGCAGCGGGGAGCTACCTTCGTGCTACGCAGTATTTT	CASSHAAGSYLRATQYF
TRBV20-1	TRBJ1-1	.	many	TGCAGTGCTAGAAGGGAACCGAACACTGAAGCTTTCTTT	CSARREPNTEAFF
TRBV19	TRBJ2-1	.	few	TGTGCCAGTAGTATAAGGGCCTCACTAGACGGCAGGAATGAGCAGTTCTTC	CASSIRASLDGRNEQFF
TRBV7-2	TRBJ2-7	.	medium-sized	TGTGCCAGCAGCTTAGATTGGGGGTACGAGCAGTACTTC	CASSLDWGYEQYF
TRBV6-1	TRBJ2-1	.	medium-sized	TGTGCCAGCAGCCGCAACAATGAGCAGTTCTTC	CASSRNNEQFF
TRBV11-2	TRBJ2-3	.	.	TGTGCCAGCAGCTTCCTCGCAAGGTCCGCTGGCACAGATACGCAGTATTTT	CASSFLARSAGTDTQYF
TRBV10-3	TRBJ1-1	TRBD1	many	TGTGCCATCAGTGACGACAGGGGTAGAAGAGCTTTCTTT	CAISDDRGRRAFF
TRBV27	TRBJ2-3	TRBD2	medium-sized	TGTGCCAGCAGTTCGGGACTAGACACAGATACGCAGTATTTT	CASSSGLDTDTQYF
TRBV28	TRBJ1-5	.	many	TGTGCCAGCAGTTTGGGGGCCTCACAGTACTGGTTAGATCAGCCCCAGCATTTT	CASSLGASQYWLDQPQHF
TRBV7-9	TRBJ2-3	.	.	TGTGCCAGCAGTAACAGGGTGGGACTATCATATTTT	CASSNRVGLSYF
TRBV29-1	TRBJ2-2	.	.	TGCAGCGTTTCCTTTCGGGGGACCACCGGGGAGCTGTTTTTT	CSVSFRGTTGELFF
TRBV2	TRBJ1-2	.	many	TGTGCCAGCAGTGAAAACTCCTATGGCTACACCTTC	CASSENSYGYTF
TRBV11-2	TRBJ2-3	.	.	TGTGCCAGCAGCTTAGGTGGACTCAGCACAGGTATGCAGTATTTT	CASSLGGLSTGMQYF
TRBV7-9	TRBJ2-6	.	.	TGTGCCAGCAGTGGCAGTTGGGGCTCTGGGGCCAACGTCCTGACTTTC	CASSGSWGSGANVLTF